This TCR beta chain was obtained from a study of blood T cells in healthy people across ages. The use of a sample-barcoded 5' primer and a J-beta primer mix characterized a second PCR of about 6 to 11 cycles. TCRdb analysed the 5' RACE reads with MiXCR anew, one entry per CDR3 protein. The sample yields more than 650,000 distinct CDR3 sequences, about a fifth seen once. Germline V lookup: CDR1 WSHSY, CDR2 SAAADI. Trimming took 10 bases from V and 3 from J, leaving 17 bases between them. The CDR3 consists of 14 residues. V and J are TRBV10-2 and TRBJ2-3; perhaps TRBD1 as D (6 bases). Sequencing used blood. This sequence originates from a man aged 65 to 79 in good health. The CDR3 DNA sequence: TGCGCCACCAAGTTCGAACAGGGAACAGATACGCAGTATTTT. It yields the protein CATKFEQGTDTQYF.